A selection of T cell receptor beta chains follows, all from one sample in a study of shared clonotypes between healthy human individuals. The assay was immunoSEQ multiplex PCR, and TCRdb's table has in-frame clones only and misses some. The sample yields 500,000 to 550,000 clones, around 95% seen once. The sequenced sample consisted of naive CD4+ T cells sorted from blood. Every receptor here comes from a young woman in good health. Each CDR3 is given with its conserved first and last residue. Fields, in order: D gene, clone size, J gene, V gene, CDR3 DNA, CDR3 protein. A D gene is named only where the DNA matches it firmly. Expanded clones get a size class; other rows say once, few or many, or leave the size out.

TRBD2 | NA | TRBJ2-7 | TRBV28 | TGTGCCAGCAGTTTCATAGCGGGAGGGTACGAGCAGTACTTC | CASSFIAGGYEQYF
NA | NA | TRBJ1-1 | TRBV27 | TGTGCCAGCAGTTTACAGGGAAACACTGAAGCTTTCTTT | CASSLQGNTEAFF
NA | NA | TRBJ1-4 | TRBV25-1 | TGTGCCAGCAGCGGACAGCCTAAAAAACTGTTTTTT | CASSGQPKKLFF
TRBD1 | NA | TRBJ2-7 | TRBV5-1 | TGCGCCAGCAGCTTCAGACAGGCCAAACCGGGACAGGTTCTCCACGAGCAGTACTTC | CASSFRQAKPGQVLHEQYF
NA | NA | TRBJ1-1 | TRBV14 | TGTGCCAGCAGCCAAGTGGGGGGAACTGAAGCTTTCTTT | CASSQVGGTEAFF
NA | NA | TRBJ2-4 | TRBV2 | TGTGCCAGCAGTGGAGACAGTTTATCAAACATTCAGTACTTC | CASSGDSLSNIQYF
NA | NA | TRBJ2-7 | TRBV20-1 | TGCAGTGCTAGTGTCAGCTACGAGCAGTACTTC | CSASVSYEQYF
TRBD1 | NA | TRBJ2-1 | TRBV6-5 | TGTGCCAGCAGTTACGGGACAGGGAAGGGTGAGCAGTTCTTC | CASSYGTGKGEQFF
NA | NA | TRBJ1-4 | TRBV5-1 | TGCGCCAGCAGCCCGGGAATAACAACAGGGTCTGCAACTAATGAAAAACTGTTTTTT | CASSPGITTGSATNEKLFF
NA | NA | TRBJ2-7 | TRBV29-1 | TGCAGCGTCGGGACCGTCTCCTACGAGCAGTACTTC | CSVGTVSYEQYF
NA | NA | TRBJ1-2 | TRBV7-6 | TGTGCCAGCAGCCCGCAGGGAATGGATGGCTACACCTTC | CASSPQGMDGYTF
NA | NA | TRBJ2-1 | TRBV19 | TGTGCCAGTAGTAGGCTAGCTCGATCTCCAGAGCAGTTCTTC | CASSRLARSPEQFF
TRBD2 | NA | TRBJ2-7 | TRBV7-9 | TGTGCCAGCAGCTCCTCGGGACTAGCAGCGGTCTACGAGCAGTACTTC | CASSSSGLAAVYEQYF
TRBD1 | NA | TRBJ1-4 | TRBV7-3 | TGTGCCAGCACCTTAGAGGAACCTCAGGGGGCAGGGGAAAAACTGTTTTTT | CASTLEEPQGAGEKLFF
NA | few | TRBJ1-5 | TRBV2 | TGTGCCAGCAGCCCTCGGGGTCAGCCCCAGCATTTT | CASSPRGQPQHF
TRBD1 | NA | TRBJ1-3 | TRBV5-4 | TGTGCCACTACACAGGGGCCAAACATAGGTGGAAACACCATATATTTT | CATTQGPNIGGNTIYF
TRBD1 | once | TRBJ2-5 | TRBV5-1 | TGCGCCAGCAGTTCGGACAGGGGAAGAGAGACCCAGTACTTC | CASSSDRGRETQYF
NA | NA | TRBJ1-2 | TRBV29-1 | TGCAGCGTTGAAAAAGGAGGGCACACGGGAGGCTACACCTTC | CSVEKGGHTGGYTF
NA | NA | TRBJ2-3 | TRBV4-3 | TGCGCCAGCAGCCATAGTGATACGCAGTATTTT | CASSHSDTQYF
NA | NA | TRBJ2-7 | TRBV5-1 | TGCGCCAGCAGCTTGTTTCTGTCAGCGAGAGGACAGCACTACGAGCAGTACTTC | CASSLFLSARGQHYEQYF
NA | NA | TRBJ2-7 | TRBV5-1 | TGCGCCAGCAGCGCACTCAGGGCTGAGGTCTACGAGCAGTACTTC | CASSALRAEVYEQYF
TRBD2 | NA | TRBJ2-2 | TRBV5-1 | TGCGCCAGCAGCTTGGTAGCGGGAAACGGGGAGCTGTTTTTT | CASSLVAGNGELFF
TRBD2 | NA | TRBJ2-1 | TRBV28 | TGTGCCAGCAGTCTAGCGGGAGCTGCCTCCTACAATGAGCAGTTCTTC | CASSLAGAASYNEQFF
TRBD2 | NA | TRBJ2-7 | TRBV9 | TGTGCCAGCAGCGTAGGGACTAGTGGGGACTACGAGCAGTACTTC | CASSVGTSGDYEQYF
NA | NA | TRBJ2-6 | TRBV28 | TGTGCCAGCAGTCGCGACTCTGGGGCCAACGTCCTGACTTTC | CASSRDSGANVLTF